This is a list of T cell receptor beta chains from one sample in a study of identical twins. TCRdb used MiXCR to reprocess the 5' RACE reads, holding one entry per CDR3 protein. The sample lists about 890,000 distinct CDR3 sequences, 9% to 15% seen once, with around 1.6% in the top ten. This same sample was also taken into another study, of yellow fever vaccine responses in identical twins.

The sequenced sample was PBMCs. Source of these receptors: a woman aged 18-29 years in good health. CDR3s include the opening cysteine and the closing phenylalanine or tryptophan. The order of the fields is clone size, V gene, J gene, D gene, CDR3 DNA, CDR3 protein. A D gene is named only where the DNA matches it firmly. Only some rows state a clone size, as once, few, many or a class for expanded clones.

few	TRBV6-1	TRBJ1-3	NA	TGTGCCAGCAGTAGAGCGGACGGCTCTGGAAACACCATATATTTT	CASSRADGSGNTIYF
many	TRBV15	TRBJ2-1	NA	TGTGCCACCAGCAGAGAGGCCCCTTCCCCTGGTACCTACAATGAGCAGTTCTTC	CATSREAPSPGTYNEQFF
many	TRBV2	TRBJ2-3	NA	TGTGCCAGCAGTGAAGGCCTAGTCTCCGATACGCAGTATTTT	CASSEGLVSDTQYF
few	TRBV12-3/TRBV12-4	TRBJ1-2	NA	TGTGCCAGCACCCCGGCGGGGGGACGCTTCAACTCCTATGGCTACACCTTC	CASTPAGGRFNSYGYTF
many	TRBV29-1	TRBJ2-6	NA	TGCAGCGTTGAGGGTCTACTGGGGGCCAACGTCCTGACTTTC	CSVEGLLGANVLTF
NA	TRBV6-5	TRBJ1-1	TRBD1	TGTGCCAGCAGGTACCCGGACAGGAGGGACACTGAAGCTTTCTTT	CASRYPDRRDTEAFF
few	TRBV7-2	TRBJ2-4	NA	TGTGCCAGCAGCTTAGTTTTCGGGGGTAGAAACATTCAGTACTTC	CASSLVFGGRNIQYF
NA	TRBV5-1	TRBJ1-1	NA	TGCGCCAGCAGCTTGGTCGGGGGCAACTCGAACACTGAAGCTTTCTTT	CASSLVGGNSNTEAFF
NA	TRBV19	TRBJ2-7	NA	TGTGCCAGTAGTATCAGTCCCTACGAGCAGTACTTC	CASSISPYEQYF
few	TRBV20-1	TRBJ2-7	NA	TGCAGTGCTAGAGACCAGGGGAAATCGGCCTACGAGCAGTACTTC	CSARDQGKSAYEQYF
NA	TRBV12-3/TRBV12-4	TRBJ2-7	TRBD2	TGTGCCAGCAGTCTTCGACTAGCGGGATACCACGAGCAGTACTTC	CASSLRLAGYHEQYF
few	TRBV20-1	TRBJ1-1	TRBD1	TGCAGTGCTAGAGATCGGAACAGGGGGAACACTGAAGCTTTCTTT	CSARDRNRGNTEAFF
NA	TRBV5-6	TRBJ2-1	NA	TGTGCCAGCAGCTTGGGACCAGGGCCATCCTACAATGAGCAGTTCTTC	CASSLGPGPSYNEQFF
many	TRBV12-3/TRBV12-4	TRBJ1-1	NA	TGTGCCAGCAGTTTGGGTCGGACTTTGAACACTGAAGCTTTCTTT	CASSLGRTLNTEAFF
many	TRBV5-1	TRBJ2-5	NA	TGCGCCAGCAGCTCCCGAATACGTCCTGGCCAAGAGACCCAGTACTTC	CASSSRIRPGQETQYF
few	TRBV14	TRBJ2-3	NA	TGTGCCAGCAGCCAGGGCAGACGGTTCACAGATACGCAGTATTTT	CASSQGRRFTDTQYF
NA	TRBV15	TRBJ1-4	NA	TGTGCCACCAGCACAGGGCCCGATGGGGAAAAACTGTTTTTT	CATSTGPDGEKLFF
NA	TRBV11-2	TRBJ2-3	NA	TGTGCCAGCAGCTTACTTTTTTCTATCGGCGGGGAGAGCACAGATACGCAGTATTTT	CASSLLFSIGGESTDTQYF
once	TRBV5-6	TRBJ2-1	NA	TGTGCCAGCAGCACAGGGCTCCCCTACTATGAGCAGTTCTTC	CASSTGLPYYEQFF
many	TRBV2	TRBJ2-3	NA	TGTGCCAGCAGTTCCCAACTAGCCAGTACGCAGTATTTT	CASSSQLASTQYF
few	TRBV12-3/TRBV12-4	TRBJ1-2	NA	TGTGCCAGCAGTTTGGACCAGTGGGATGGCTACACCTTC	CASSLDQWDGYTF
many	TRBV5-1	TRBJ2-3	NA	TGCGCCAGCAGCCCACCTACCGGCACAGATACGCAGTATTTT	CASSPPTGTDTQYF
many	TRBV5-1	TRBJ2-4	NA	TGCGCCAGCAGCCCATTGTTGGGAAACATTCAGTACTTC	CASSPLLGNIQYF
NA	TRBV12-3/TRBV12-4	TRBJ1-1	NA	TGTGCCAGCAGTTTAAGTTGGGGGACCCTTAGCTCTATGAACACTGAAGCTTTCTTT	CASSLSWGTLSSMNTEAFF
NA	TRBV2	TRBJ2-3	TRBD2	TGTGCCAGCATGCTAGCGGGAGTTGTAGATACGCAGTATTTT	CASMLAGVVDTQYF
few	TRBV7-9	TRBJ1-5	TRBD1	TGTGCCAGCAGCCGTGGACAGGGCGAGGGTAGCAATCAGCCCCAGCATTTT	CASSRGQGEGSNQPQHF
NA	TRBV2	TRBJ2-1	TRBD2	TGTGCCAGCAGTGGGGCCCTAGCGGGGCAATACAATGAGCAGTTCTTC	CASSGALAGQYNEQFF
NA	TRBV7-9	TRBJ2-7	NA	TGTGCCAGCAGCTTAGCGAGGGTTGCGTACGAGCAGTACTTC	CASSLARVAYEQYF
NA	TRBV5-1	TRBJ2-1	TRBD2	TGCGCCAGCAGCTTAGGGTTCAGCGGGAGTAAAGATGAGCAGTTCTTC	CASSLGFSGSKDEQFF
few	TRBV7-2	TRBJ1-5	TRBD1	TGTGCCAGCAGCGAATCGGGACAGAGGAGCAATCAGCCCCAGCATTTT	CASSESGQRSNQPQHF
few	TRBV12-3/TRBV12-4	TRBJ1-5	NA	TGTGCCAGCAGTTTTGGGGGTTTCAGCAATCAGCCCCAGCATTTT	CASSFGGFSNQPQHF
many	TRBV4-1	TRBJ2-2	NA	TGCGCCAGCAGCCAAGTTTCGGCGCGGAAAACCGGGGAGCTGTTTTTT	CASSQVSARKTGELFF
NA	TRBV2	TRBJ1-5	NA	TGTGCCAGCGGGATCTATCAGCCCCAGCATTTT	CASGIYQPQHF
few	TRBV3-1	TRBJ2-4	TRBD1	TGTGCCAGCAGCCAAGAAAAAGGCGGACAGGTAGCCAAAAACATTCAGTACTTC	CASSQEKGGQVAKNIQYF
few	TRBV15	TRBJ2-7	TRBD2	TGTGCCACCAGCAGAAGTCCTAGCGGGACGCTCTACGAGCAGTACTTC	CATSRSPSGTLYEQYF
many	TRBV6-1	TRBJ1-5	NA	TGTGCCAGCAGTCGTACCAATCAGCCCCAGCATTTT	CASSRTNQPQHF
few	TRBV12-3/TRBV12-4	TRBJ1-3	NA	TGTGCCAGCAGTTTCGGACTCGCCGGAAACACCATATATTTT	CASSFGLAGNTIYF
few	TRBV3-1	TRBJ2-1	NA	TGTGCCAGCAGCCAAGTAAACCCGCGCGCCCCCACCGACCTAACCCTATCCTACAATGAGCAGTTCTTC	CASSQVNPRAPTDLTLSYNEQFF
NA	TRBV20-1	TRBJ2-3	TRBD1	TGCAGTGCTAGAAGACCGGACAGGGGAGATACGCAGTATTTT	CSARRPDRGDTQYF
NA	TRBV11-2	TRBJ2-1	TRBD2	TGTGCCAGCAGCCTGTGGGGACTAGCGGGAGTCCATGAGCAGTTCTTC	CASSLWGLAGVHEQFF
NA	TRBV4-2	TRBJ2-1	TRBD2	TGTGCCAGCAGCCAAGATAACCTAGCGGGGGGGCCGGGTTACAATGAGCAGTTCTTC	CASSQDNLAGGPGYNEQFF
NA	TRBV7-9	TRBJ2-1	NA	TGTGCCAGCAGCTTAGATTGGGGGGCCGAGTTCTTC	CASSLDWGAEFF
few	TRBV29-1	TRBJ2-3	NA	TGCAGCGTTGAAGGCTCACTTTTGGGTACGCAGTATTTT	CSVEGSLLGTQYF
NA	TRBV3-1	TRBJ2-2	NA	TGTGCCAGCAGCCCCCTCGCCGCCGGGGAGCTGTTTTTT	CASSPLAAGELFF
few	TRBV28	TRBJ2-7	NA	TGTGCCAGCAGTTTAGGGACGGTAGACTACGAGCAGTACTTC	CASSLGTVDYEQYF
few	TRBV5-7	TRBJ2-2	NA	TGTGCCAGCAGCTTAAAATCCCTGGCGAACACCGGGGAGCTGTTTTTT	CASSLKSLANTGELFF
few	TRBV5-1	TRBJ2-2	NA	TGCGCCAGCAGCGGACGTCTCCCAGGGTCAACCGGGGAGCTGTTTTTT	CASSGRLPGSTGELFF
few	TRBV6-1	TRBJ2-6	NA	TGTGCCAGCAGCCCCGACGATTCTCATGGGGCCAACGTCCTGACTTTC	CASSPDDSHGANVLTF
NA	TRBV5-1	TRBJ2-1	NA	TGCGCCAGCAGCCTGGAAATCCCTGTGGCTAGTGAGCAGTTCTTC	CASSLEIPVASEQFF
NA	TRBV11-1	TRBJ1-2	NA	TGTGCCAGCAGCTCGCCAGGACCCTCGGCCTATGGCTACACCTTC	CASSSPGPSAYGYTF
few	TRBV12-3/TRBV12-4	TRBJ2-7	NA	TGTGCCAGCAGTCACAGGGTGCGCGAGCAGTACTTC	CASSHRVREQYF
NA	TRBV6-5	TRBJ1-6	TRBD1	TGTGCCAGCAGTTACCGGGCAGGGGGTGATTCACCCCTCCACTTT	CASSYRAGGDSPLHF
NA	TRBV27	TRBJ1-1	NA	TGTGCCAGCAGCCCCACGGACATCTTAATCACTGAAGCTTTCTTT	CASSPTDILITEAFF
few	TRBV11-1	TRBJ2-2	NA	TGTGCCAGCAGCGGTACGGGGGCCCCCAATTTAAACACCGGGGAGCTGTTTTTT	CASSGTGAPNLNTGELFF